This T cell receptor (beta chain) was sequenced during a study of Ad26.COV2.S vaccination and SARS-CoV-2 variants (dated by TCRdb to about 2021). Study-wide context: Donors in the vaccine arm were drawn from COV1001, a multicentre, randomized, double-blind, placebo-controlled phase I-IIa trial testing Ad26.COV2.S in healthy adults. The TCR-sequenced set comprised approximately 32 samples: some 19 Ad26.COV2.S vaccine recipients, 5 placebo recipients and 8 SARS-CoV-2 convalescent individuals. The specificity and breadth of SARS-CoV-2-reactive T cell receptors after Ad26.COV2.S vaccination were assessed by TCRbeta repertoire sequencing. Dosing of Ad26.COV2.S was intramuscular, at either 5x10^10 or 1x10^11 viral particles, delivered as one shot or as two shots spaced 56 days apart. Throughout the experiments and outcome assessment, investigators stayed blinded to trial group allocation. Trial participants were randomized into five groups of five, in which low-dose or high-dose Ad26.COV2.S was given once or twice, or placebo was given on both occasions. Overall study outcomes, separate from this receptor: Ad26.COV2.S recipients had higher spike-specific TCR breadth than placebo recipients (P = 0.0014). Vaccine and placebo recipients had similar non-spike TCR breadth, a finding consistent with the vaccine containing only spike. The study lacked the statistical power to compare responses across vaccine doses or regimens. It was noted by the authors that total T cell responses may have been underestimated by the TCR breadth and depth analyses. Substantial breadth of spike-specific CD8+ and CD4+ T cell responses was reported after vaccination.

The CDR3 has 14 amino acids, counting the end cysteine and phenylalanine. The read is trimmed to its CDR3 DNA, 42 bases read in frame from base 1. For this chain, trimming is 6 bases at the V end and 8 bases at the J end, and the number of junction bases without a gene match is 9. CDR1 and CDR2, looked up from the germline V gene, are MDHEN and SYDVKM. For this clone: Its antigen remains unidentified. No much larger clone is present one base from it, and per-base qualities are unavailable.

The immunoSEQ Assay was used to sequence TCRbeta CDR3 regions. After extraction, genomic DNA underwent amplification by bias-controlled multiplex PCR, followed by high-throughput sequencing. The published analysis was carried out like this. Collapsing and filtering of sequences were performed to quantify the absolute abundance of each unique TCRbeta CDR3 region. Usable DNA was measured by amplifying reference genes present in all nucleated cells, and TCRbeta template counts were normalized to that usable DNA to estimate T cell fraction. Repertoire TCRs were annotated as SARS-CoV-2-specific by exact matching of V gene, CDR3 amino acid sequence and J gene to a known reactive TCR set. The reference SARS-CoV-2 TCR set came from MIRA and was filtered for enrichment in COVID-19-positive ImmuneCODE repertoires, removing public or cross-reactive TCRs. Using the MIRA antigens, annotated TCRs were further analysed by specific ORF or by position within an ORF. Breadth was defined as annotated unique rearrangements over total unique productive rearrangements; depth was the summed frequency of those rearrangements. TCR breadth was compared between groups using two-sided Wilcoxon rank-sum tests. What TCRdb holds here is the immuneACCESS table cut down to in-frame rearrangements. Part of the clones is not present; checked against another copy, under half of the missing clones reflect an unresolved V gene, and the others are unexplained. D and trimming were read from the DNA, whereas the V and J calls and clone size are those reported in that table. Present in this sample are 380,000 or so clones, about 88% of which were seen just once. Around 6.1% of the sample is taken by the ten largest.

According to the study, the label for this sample's treatment or condition signals: 15 to 20 received Ad26.COV2.S at low or high dose, single or two shots; about five received placebo; per-sample allocation not given. Repertoires of vaccine and placebo recipients were sequenced from samples taken on day 63 after the first injection. In Cohort 1b, about 27 adults aged 18-55 years were enrolled at a single site in Boston, USA, between 29 July and 7 August 2020. Ad26.COV2.S consisted of a replication-incompetent adenovirus type 26 vector by which a prefusion-stabilized SARS-CoV-2 spike protein from the original Wuhan strain was expressed.

The sequencing here drew on peripheral blood, taken in a trial of Ad26.COV2.S vaccine versus placebo. The clonotype comes from a person between 18 and 60 years old who received the Ad26.COV2.S COVID-19 vaccine or a placebo. The rearranged segments are TRBV28 and TRBJ1-2, and 10 junctional nucleotides match TRBD1. The CDR3 in this case is CASSSEDRGDGYTF. Read as DNA, the sequence is TGTGCCAGCAGCTCGGAGGACAGGGGGGACGGCTACACCTTC.